The present entry profiles one T cell receptor beta chain with its context. The data derive from a study of cytomegalovirus exposure and HLA in healthy donors. Study information: An early data release held tens of millions of unique TCRs from HLA-typed donors.

60 Vbeta and 13 Jbeta primers were used in PCR. Sequencing used immunoSEQ multiplex PCR; TCRdb keeps in-frame clones, though not all of them. The table shows approximately 160,000 clones, with more than 65% occurring only once. Healthy bone marrow donors made up the cohort. The receptor comes from a woman in her twenties or thirties in good health and CMV-seronegative. The sequenced sample consisted of PBMCs.

This CDR3 reads CASSSLAGGYTF. The CDR3 DNA sequence: TGTGCCAGCAGTTCTCTGGCGGGTGGCTACACCTTC. The rearrangement joins TRBV6-5 to TRBJ1-2, with D uncertain. The CDR3 has 12 amino acids. Trimming took off 4 bases at V and 7 bases at J, with 10 bases between the two ends. Looked up from germline, CDR1 is MNHEY and CDR2 is SVGAGI.